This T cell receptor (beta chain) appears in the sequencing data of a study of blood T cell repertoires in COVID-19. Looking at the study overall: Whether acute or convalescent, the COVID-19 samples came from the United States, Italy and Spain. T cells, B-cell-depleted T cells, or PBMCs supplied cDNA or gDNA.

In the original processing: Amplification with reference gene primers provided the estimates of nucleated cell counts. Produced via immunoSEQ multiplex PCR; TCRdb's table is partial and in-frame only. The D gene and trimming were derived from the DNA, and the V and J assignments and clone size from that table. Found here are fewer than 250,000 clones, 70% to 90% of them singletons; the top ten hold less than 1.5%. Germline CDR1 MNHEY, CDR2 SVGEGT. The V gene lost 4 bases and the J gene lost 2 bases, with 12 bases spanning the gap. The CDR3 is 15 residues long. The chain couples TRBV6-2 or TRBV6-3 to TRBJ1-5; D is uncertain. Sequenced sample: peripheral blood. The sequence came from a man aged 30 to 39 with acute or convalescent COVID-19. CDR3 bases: TGTGCCAGCAGTTCAGGAAGGATGGGCAATCAGCCCCAGCATTTT. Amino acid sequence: CASSSGRMGNQPQHF.